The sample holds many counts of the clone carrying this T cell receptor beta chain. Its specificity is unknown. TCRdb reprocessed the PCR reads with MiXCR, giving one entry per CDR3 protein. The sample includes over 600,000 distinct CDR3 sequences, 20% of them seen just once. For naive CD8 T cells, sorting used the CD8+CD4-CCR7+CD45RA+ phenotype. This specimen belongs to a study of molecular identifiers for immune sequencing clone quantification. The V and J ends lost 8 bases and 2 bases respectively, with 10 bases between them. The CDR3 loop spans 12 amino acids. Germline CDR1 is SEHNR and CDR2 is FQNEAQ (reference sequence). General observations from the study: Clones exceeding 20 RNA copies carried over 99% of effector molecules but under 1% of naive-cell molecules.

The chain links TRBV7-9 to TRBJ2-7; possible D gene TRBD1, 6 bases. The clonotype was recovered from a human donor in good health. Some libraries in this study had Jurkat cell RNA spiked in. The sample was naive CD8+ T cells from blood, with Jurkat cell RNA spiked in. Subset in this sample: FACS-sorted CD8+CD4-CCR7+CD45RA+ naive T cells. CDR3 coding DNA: TGTGCCAGCGCCAGGGGCGCCTACGAGCAGTACTTC. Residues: CASARGAYEQYF.